The 4 T cell receptor beta chains presented below share a single source sample, sequenced in a study of control samples from healthy donors and cancer patients. Measured with immunoSEQ multiplex PCR; TCRdb has only the in-frame clones, and not every one. The data hold some 100,000 clones, with roughly three quarters observed a single time. What was sequenced was blood. These receptors were obtained from a woman under 40 in good health.

This rearrangement joins TRBV11-2 to TRBJ2-7, with D tentatively TRBD1 or TRBD2 (5 bases each). The V end lost 6 bases, the J end lost 4 bases, and 13 bases lay between the germline ends. Germline CDR1 SGHAT, CDR2 FQNNGV. The CDR3 totals 13 residues. The CDR3 region is CASSLARGYEQYF. The CDR3 region has the DNA TGTGCCAGCAGTCTGGCGAGGGGATACGAGCAGTACTTC.

This clone was seen only once. V gene TRBV10-2 combines with J gene TRBJ1-6; 7 bases fit TRBD1. V dropped 3 bases and J dropped 8; count of bases not matched to a gene: 1. The CDR3 spans 13 residues. Per the germline V gene, CDR1 is WSHSY and CDR2 is SAAADI. CDR3 in amino acids: CASSDRGDSPLHF. The CDR3 DNA sequence: TGCGCCAGCAGTGACAGGGGGGATTCACCCCTCCACTTT.

Of note for this clone: Other DNA sequences in this specimen translate into the identical CDR3. The chain links TRBV19 to TRBJ2-1; D gene uncertain. Trimming stripped 6 bases from V and 0 bases from J, with 12 bases between. This CDR3 has 15 residues. The germline V gene has CDR1 LNHDA and CDR2 SQIVND (reference sequence). CDR3 bases: TGTGCCAGTAGCCCAAGGACGACCTCCTACAATGAGCAGTTCTTC. It codes for CASSPRTTSYNEQFF.

The rearrangement joins TRBV5-6 to TRBJ2-4; 9 bases agree with TRBD1. Germline V lookup: CDR1 SGHDT, CDR2 YYEEEE. Trimming removed 2 bases from V and 7 bases from J; junction bases left unmatched: 10. This CDR3 is 16 amino acids long. This CDR3 reads CASSFRTGTGMNIQYF. CDR3 DNA: TGTGCCAGCAGCTTTCGGACCGGGACAGGGATGAACATTCAGTACTTC.